This TCR beta chain appears in the sequencing data of a study of siplizumab effects on memory and regulatory T cells. Study-wide results and limits: Naive T cells apparently outstripped memory cells in diversity and seemed major alloresponse contributors. The study found that mappable alloreactive CD4+ clones averaged about 70% Treg-derived with siplizumab and roughly 30% in controls. Sequences that were alloreactive and traceable to unstimulated CD4+ memory cells were significantly reduced by siplizumab.

Some clones are missing from TCRdb's copy, which holds only in-frame ones; the method was immunoSEQ multiplex PCR. The table has 75,000 to 100,000 clones, around 94% seen once. The CDR3 is 14 amino acids. Trimming left V 5 bases short and J 7 bases short, with 18 bases between. Per the germline V gene, CDR1 is SGHDT and CDR2 is YYEEEE. On this clone: Its antigen is not identified.

Sequenced input: non-Treg CD4+ T cells sorted from blood. The chain carries TRBV5-6 and TRBJ2-5, with D possibly TRBD1 on 6 matching bases. This sequence was found in a human donor in good health. In DNA, the CDR3 is TGTGCCAGCAGGGATATCGGACAGAGGGGGACCCAGTACTTC. This translates into CASRDIGQRGTQYF.